Many counts were recorded for the clone carrying this T cell receptor beta chain. The CDR3 is made up of 18 amino acids. Trimming removed 6 bases from V and 0 bases from J; junction bases left unmatched: 11. CDR1 is LNHDA, CDR2 SQIVND, per germline (reference sequence). This entry comes from a study of T cells in Graves' hyperthyroidism and ophthalmopathy. TCR beta CDR3 regions were amplified from RNA transcripts. HTBI primers were used for first-round RT-PCR of the TCR CDR3. MiXCR, applied by TCRdb to the multiplex PCR reads, yields one record per CDR3 protein. The sample carries approximately 320,000 distinct CDR3 sequences, approximately 16% recorded once.

The chain combines TRBV19 with TRBJ1-5; TRBD1 aligns across 10 bases. This TCR was sampled from a man younger than 40 with Graves' hyperthyroidism. Sequences were obtained from blood. This CDR3 reads CASSPGTGDAYSNQPQHF. The CDR3 DNA reads as TGTGCCAGTAGCCCCGGGACAGGGGATGCTTATAGCAATCAGCCCCAGCATTTT.